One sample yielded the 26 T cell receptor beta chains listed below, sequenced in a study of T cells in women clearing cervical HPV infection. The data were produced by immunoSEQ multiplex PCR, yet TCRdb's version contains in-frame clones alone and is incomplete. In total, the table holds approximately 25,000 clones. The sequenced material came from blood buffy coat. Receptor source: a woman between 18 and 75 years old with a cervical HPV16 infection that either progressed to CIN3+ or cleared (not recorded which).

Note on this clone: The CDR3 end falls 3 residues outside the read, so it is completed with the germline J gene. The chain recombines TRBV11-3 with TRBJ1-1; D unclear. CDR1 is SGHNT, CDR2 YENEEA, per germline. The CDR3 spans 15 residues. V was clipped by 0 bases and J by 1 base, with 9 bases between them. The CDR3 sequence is CASSLEAAGNTEAFF. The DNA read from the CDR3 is TGTGCCAGCAGCTTAGAGGCCGCGGGGAACACTGAA.

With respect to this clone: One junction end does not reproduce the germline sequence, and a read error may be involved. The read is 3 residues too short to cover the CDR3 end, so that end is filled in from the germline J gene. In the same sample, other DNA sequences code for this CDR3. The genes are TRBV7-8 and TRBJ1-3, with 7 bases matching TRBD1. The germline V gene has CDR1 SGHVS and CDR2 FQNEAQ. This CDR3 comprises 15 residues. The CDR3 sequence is CASSTQTGSGNTIYF. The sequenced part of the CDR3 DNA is TGTGCCAGCAGCACCCAGACAGGGTCTGGAAACACA.

The CDR3 DNA, read in part, is TGTGCCAGCAGTGAACTACAGGCGTCTTACAATGAG. Residues: CASSELQASYNE. The full CDR3 protein is CASSELQASYNEQFF. This chain uses TRBV2 with TRBJ2-1; tentatively, D is TRBD1 (5 bases). With the read ending 3 residues before the CDR3 end, the germline J gene is used to fill in that end. The V gene lost 2 bases and the J gene lost 4 bases, with 12 bases spanning the gap. The CDR3 runs 15 residues. The germline CDR1 and CDR2 sequences are SNHLY and FYNNEI. Full variable domain (remainder filled in from reference TRBV2 and TRBJ2-1): EPEVTQTPSHQVTQMGQEVILRCVPISNHLYFYWYRQILGQKVEFLVSFYNNEISEKSEIFDDQFSVERPDGSNFTLKIRSTKLEDSAMYFCASSELQASYNEQFFGPGTRLTVL.

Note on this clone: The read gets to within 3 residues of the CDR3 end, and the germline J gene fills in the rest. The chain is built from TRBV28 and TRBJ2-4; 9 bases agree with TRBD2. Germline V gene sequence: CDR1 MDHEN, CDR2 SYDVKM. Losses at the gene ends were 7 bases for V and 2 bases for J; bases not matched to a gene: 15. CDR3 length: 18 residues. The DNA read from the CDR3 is TGTGCCAGCATCAAAAGGGCGGGAGGGCCAGTTTCCAAAAACATT. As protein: CASIKRAGGPVSKNI. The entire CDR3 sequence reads CASIKRAGGPVSKNIQYF.

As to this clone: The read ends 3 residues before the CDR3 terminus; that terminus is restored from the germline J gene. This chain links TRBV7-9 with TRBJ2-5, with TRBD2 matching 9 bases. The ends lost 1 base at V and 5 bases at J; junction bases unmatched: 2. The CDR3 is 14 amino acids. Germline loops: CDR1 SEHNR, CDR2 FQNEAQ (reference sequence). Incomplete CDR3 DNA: TGTGCCAGCAGCTTAGGGGCGGGAGGGGAGACC. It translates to CASSLGAGGET. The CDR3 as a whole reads CASSLGAGGETQYF.

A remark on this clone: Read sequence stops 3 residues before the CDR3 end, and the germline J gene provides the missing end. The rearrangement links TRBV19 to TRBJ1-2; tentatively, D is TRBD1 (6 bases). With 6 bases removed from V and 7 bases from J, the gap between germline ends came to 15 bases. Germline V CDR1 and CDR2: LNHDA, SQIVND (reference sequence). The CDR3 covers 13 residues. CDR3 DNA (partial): TGTGCCAGTAGCGCCCAGGGGACCGCTGGC. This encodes CASSAQGTAG. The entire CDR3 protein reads CASSAQGTAGYTF.

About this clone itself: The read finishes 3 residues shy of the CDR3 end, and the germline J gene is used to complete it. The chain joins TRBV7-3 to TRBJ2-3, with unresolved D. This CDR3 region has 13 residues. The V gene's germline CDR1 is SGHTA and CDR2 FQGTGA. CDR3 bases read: TGTGCCAGCAGCGTACACGTTCAAGAGACG. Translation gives CASSVHVQET. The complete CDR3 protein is CASSVHVQETQYF.

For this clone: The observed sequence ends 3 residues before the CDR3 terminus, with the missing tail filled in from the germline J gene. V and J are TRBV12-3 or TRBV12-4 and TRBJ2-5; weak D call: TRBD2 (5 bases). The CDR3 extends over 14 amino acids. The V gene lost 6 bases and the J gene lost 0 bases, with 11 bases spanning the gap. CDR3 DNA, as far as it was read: TGTGCCAGCAGCCCCTCGGGGTACCAAGAGACC. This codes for CASSPSGYQET. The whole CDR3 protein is CASSPSGYQETQYF.

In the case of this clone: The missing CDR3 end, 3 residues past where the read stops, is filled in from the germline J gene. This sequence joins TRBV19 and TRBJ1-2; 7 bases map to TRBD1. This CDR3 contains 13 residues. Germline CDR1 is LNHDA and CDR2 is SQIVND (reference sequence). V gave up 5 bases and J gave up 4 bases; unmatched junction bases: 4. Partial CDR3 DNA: TGTGCCAGTAGTGGAGCAGGGGGCTATGGC. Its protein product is CASSGAGGYG. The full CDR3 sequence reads CASSGAGGYGYTF. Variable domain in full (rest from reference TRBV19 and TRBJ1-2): DGGITQSPKYLFRKEGQNVTLSCEQNLNHDAMYWYRQDPGQGLRLIYYSQIVNDFQKGDIAEGYSVSREKKESFPLTVTSAQKNPTAFYLCASSGAGGYGYTFGSGTRLTVV.

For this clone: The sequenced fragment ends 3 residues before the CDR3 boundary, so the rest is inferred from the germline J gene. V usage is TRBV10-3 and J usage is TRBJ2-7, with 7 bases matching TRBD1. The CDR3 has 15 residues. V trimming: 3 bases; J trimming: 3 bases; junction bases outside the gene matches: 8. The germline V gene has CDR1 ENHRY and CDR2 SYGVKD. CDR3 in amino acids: CAISDLNRGNYEQYF. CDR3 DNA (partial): TGTGCCATCAGTGATTTGAACAGGGGTAACTACGAG.

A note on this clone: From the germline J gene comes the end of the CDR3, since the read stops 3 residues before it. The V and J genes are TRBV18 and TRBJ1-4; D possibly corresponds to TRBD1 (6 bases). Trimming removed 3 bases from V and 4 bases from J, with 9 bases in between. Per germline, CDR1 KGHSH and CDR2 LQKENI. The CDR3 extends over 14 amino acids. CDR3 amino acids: CASSPDRSNEKLFF. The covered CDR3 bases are TGTGCCAGCTCACCTGACAGGAGTAATGAAAAA.

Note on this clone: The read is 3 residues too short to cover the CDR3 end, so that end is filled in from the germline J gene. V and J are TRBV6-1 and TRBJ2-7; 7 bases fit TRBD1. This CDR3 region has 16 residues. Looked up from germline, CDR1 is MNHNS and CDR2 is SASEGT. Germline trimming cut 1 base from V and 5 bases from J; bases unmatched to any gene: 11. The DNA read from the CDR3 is TGTGCCAGCAGTGAAGGGGGACAGTTAATATTCAACGAG. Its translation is CASSEGGQLIFNE. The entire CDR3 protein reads CASSEGGQLIFNEQYF.

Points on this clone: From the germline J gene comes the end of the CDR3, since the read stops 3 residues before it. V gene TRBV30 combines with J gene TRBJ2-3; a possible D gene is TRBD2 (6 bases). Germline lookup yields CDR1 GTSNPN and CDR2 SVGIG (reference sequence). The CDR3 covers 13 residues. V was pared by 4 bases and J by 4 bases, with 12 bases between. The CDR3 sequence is CAWKVGGADTQYF. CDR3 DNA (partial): TGTGCCTGGAAGGTGGGCGGGGCAGATACG.

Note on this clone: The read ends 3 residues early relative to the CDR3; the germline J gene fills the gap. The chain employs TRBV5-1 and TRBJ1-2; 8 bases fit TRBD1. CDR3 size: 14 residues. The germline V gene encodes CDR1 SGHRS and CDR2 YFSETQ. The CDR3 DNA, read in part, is TGCGCCAGCAGCTTGGCTGGACAGGGCTACGAC. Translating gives CASSLAGQGYD. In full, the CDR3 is CASSLAGQGYDYTF.

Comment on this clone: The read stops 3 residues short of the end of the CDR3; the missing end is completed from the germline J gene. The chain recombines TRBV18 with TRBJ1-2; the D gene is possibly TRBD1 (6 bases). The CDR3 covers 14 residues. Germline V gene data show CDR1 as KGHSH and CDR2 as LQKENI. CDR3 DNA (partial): TGTGCCAGCTCACCTTTAGCGGGGGCCTACGAC. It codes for CASSPLAGAYD. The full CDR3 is CASSPLAGAYDYTF.

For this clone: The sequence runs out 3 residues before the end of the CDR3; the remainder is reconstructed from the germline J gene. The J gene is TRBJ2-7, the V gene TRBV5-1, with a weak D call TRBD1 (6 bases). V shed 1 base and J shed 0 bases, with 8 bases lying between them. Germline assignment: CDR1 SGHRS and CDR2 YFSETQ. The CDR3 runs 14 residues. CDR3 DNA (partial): TGCGCCAGCAGCTTGCGACAGGTCTCCTACGAG. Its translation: CASSLRQVSYE. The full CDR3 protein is CASSLRQVSYEQYF.

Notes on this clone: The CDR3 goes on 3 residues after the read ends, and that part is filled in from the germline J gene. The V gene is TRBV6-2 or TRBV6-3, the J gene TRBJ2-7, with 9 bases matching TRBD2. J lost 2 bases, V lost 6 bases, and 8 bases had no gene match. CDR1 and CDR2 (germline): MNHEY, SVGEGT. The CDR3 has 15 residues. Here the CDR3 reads CASRANSGSPYEQYF. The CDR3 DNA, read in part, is TGTGCCAGCAGAGCTAATAGCGGGAGCCCCTACGAG.

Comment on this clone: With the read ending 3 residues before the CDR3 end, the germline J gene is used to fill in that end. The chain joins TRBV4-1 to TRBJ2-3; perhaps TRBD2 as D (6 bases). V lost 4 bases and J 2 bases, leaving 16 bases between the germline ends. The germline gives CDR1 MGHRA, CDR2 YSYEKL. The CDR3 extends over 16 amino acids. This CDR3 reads CASSPLAGPLTDTQYF. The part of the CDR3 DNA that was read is TGCGCCAGCAGCCCCCTTGCGGGGCCTCTCACAGATACG.

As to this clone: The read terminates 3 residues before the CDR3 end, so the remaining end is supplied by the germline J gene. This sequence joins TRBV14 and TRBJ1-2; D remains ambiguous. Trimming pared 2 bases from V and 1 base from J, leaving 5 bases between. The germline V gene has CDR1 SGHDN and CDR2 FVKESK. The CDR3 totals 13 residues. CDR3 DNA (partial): TGTGCCAGCAGCCAATACAGTAACTATGGC. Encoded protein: CASSQYSNYG. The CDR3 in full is CASSQYSNYGYTF.

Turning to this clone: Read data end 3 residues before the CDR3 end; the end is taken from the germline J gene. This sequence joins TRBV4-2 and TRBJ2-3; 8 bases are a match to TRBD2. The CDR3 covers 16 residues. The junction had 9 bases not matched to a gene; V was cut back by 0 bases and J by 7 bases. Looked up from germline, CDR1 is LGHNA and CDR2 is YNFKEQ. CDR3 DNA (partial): TGTGCCAGCAGCCAAGACCAAGCGGGAGTAGAAAATACG. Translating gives CASSQDQAGVENT. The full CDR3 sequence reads CASSQDQAGVENTQYF.

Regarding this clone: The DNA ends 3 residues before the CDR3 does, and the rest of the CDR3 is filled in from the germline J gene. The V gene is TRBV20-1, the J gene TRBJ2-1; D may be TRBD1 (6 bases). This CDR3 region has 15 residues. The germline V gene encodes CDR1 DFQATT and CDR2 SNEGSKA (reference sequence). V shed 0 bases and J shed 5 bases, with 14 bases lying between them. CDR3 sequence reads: CSARDLGRGNNEQFF. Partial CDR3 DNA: TGCAGTGCTAGAGATCTCGGCAGGGGAAACAATGAG.

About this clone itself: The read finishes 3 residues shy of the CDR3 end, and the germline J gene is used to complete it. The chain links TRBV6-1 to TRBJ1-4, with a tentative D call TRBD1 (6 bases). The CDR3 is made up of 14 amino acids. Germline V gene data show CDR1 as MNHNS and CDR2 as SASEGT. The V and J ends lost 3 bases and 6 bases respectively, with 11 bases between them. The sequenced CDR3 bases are TGTGCCAGCAGTGATGGGGGGGCCGATGAAAAA. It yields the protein CASSDGGADEK. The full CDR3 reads CASSDGGADEKLFF.

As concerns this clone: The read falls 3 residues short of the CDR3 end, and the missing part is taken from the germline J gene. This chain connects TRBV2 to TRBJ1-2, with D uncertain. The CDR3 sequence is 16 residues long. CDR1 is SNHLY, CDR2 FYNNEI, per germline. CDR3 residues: CASPAGAETYTDTYTF. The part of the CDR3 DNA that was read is TGTGCCAGCCCCGCTGGAGCGGAGACGTACACAGATACC.

CDR3 sequence: CASRLAYEQFF. CDR3 bases read: TGTGCCAGCAGACTAGCTTATGAG. The rearrangement uses TRBV7-2 and TRBJ2-1, with a tentative D call TRBD2 (6 bases). The read ends 3 residues before the CDR3 terminus; that terminus is restored from the germline J gene. Germline CDR1 is SGHTA and CDR2 is FQGNSA. CDR3 length equals 11 residues. Trimming left V 6 bases short and J 8 bases short, with 8 bases between. Complete variable domain (other parts from reference TRBV7-2 and TRBJ2-1): GAGVSQSPSNKVTEKGKDVELRCDPISGHTALYWYRQSLGQGLEFLIYFQGNSAPDKSGLPSDRFSAERTGGSVSTLTIQRTQQEDSAVYLCASRLAYEQFFGPGTRLTVL.

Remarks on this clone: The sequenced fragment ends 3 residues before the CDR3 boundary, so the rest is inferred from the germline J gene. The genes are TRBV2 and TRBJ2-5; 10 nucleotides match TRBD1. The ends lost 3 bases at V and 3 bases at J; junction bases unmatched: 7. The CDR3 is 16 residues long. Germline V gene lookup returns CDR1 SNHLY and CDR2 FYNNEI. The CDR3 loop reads CASSDRPGQGKETQYF. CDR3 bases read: TGTGCCAGCAGTGATAGGCCGGGACAGGGGAAAGAGACC.

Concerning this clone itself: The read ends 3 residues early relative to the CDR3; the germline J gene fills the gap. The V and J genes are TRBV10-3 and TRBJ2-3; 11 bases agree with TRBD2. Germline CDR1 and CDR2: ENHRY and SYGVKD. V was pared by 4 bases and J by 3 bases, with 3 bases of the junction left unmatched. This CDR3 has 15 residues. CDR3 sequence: CAISGIAGGTDTQYF. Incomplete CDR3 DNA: TGTGCCATCAGTGGAATAGCGGGAGGGACAGATACG.